This T cell receptor (beta chain) was identified during a study of shared clonotypes between healthy human individuals. CDR1 is MGHDK and CDR2 is SYGVNS in the germline V gene. The CDR3 has 16 residues. The V end lost 1 base, the J end lost 1 base, and 12 bases lay between the germline ends. In the original processing: With immunoSEQ giving junction-only sequences and no quality scores, filtering differed. The repertoire was sequenced with immunoSEQ multiplex PCR; TCRdb's copy has only in-frame clones and lacks some. D and trimming come from the DNA, and the V and J calls and clone size come from that table. Of 2,500,000 or so clones in the sample, about 90% were seen once. Naive CD45RA+ and memory CD45RA-negative subsets were split from CD4+ cells.

The sequenced material came from naive CD4+ T cells from PBMCs. Specified subset: CD45RA+ positively selected. This sequence originates from a man between 18 and 29 years old in good health. Some clones in this sample may be carry-over from other donors' samples. The V call is TRBV25-1, the J call TRBJ2-3; D remains unclear. As DNA, the CDR3 is TGTGCCAGCAGTGAATTTTGGGTCGAGGGCACAGATACGCAGTATTTT. This gives the protein CASSEFWVEGTDTQYF.